A single sample is the source of the 2 T cell receptor beta chains below, sequenced in a study of blood T cell repertoires in COVID-19. Repertoires were generated with immunoSEQ multiplex PCR, while TCRdb's copy carries only in-frame clones and drops some. The sample lists about 150,000 clones; around 86% were seen once. Sequenced input: peripheral blood. The receptors stem from a man between 65 and 79 years old with acute or convalescent COVID-19.

The CDR3 DNA sequence: TGTGCCAGCAGTGATGGACTTGCCGGGGAGCTGTTTTTT. The encoded protein is CASSDGLAGELFF. V gene TRBV6-1 combines with J gene TRBJ2-2; possibly TRBD2 for D (5 bases). Germline loops: CDR1 MNHNS, CDR2 SASEGT. The CDR3 is 13 amino acids. V was trimmed by 3 bases and J by 6 bases, leaving 8 bases between them.

The gene calls are TRBV11-2 and TRBJ2-5; 8 bases align to TRBD2. This CDR3 is 16 amino acids long. The V segment lost 1 base and the J segment 5 bases; nucleotides outside the gene matches: 9. CDR1 and CDR2 (germline): SGHAT, FQNNGV. The CDR3 DNA is TGTGCCAGCAGCTTAGCCCTCCGGGAGGGTGGGGAGACCCAGTACTTC. This gives the protein CASSLALREGGETQYF.